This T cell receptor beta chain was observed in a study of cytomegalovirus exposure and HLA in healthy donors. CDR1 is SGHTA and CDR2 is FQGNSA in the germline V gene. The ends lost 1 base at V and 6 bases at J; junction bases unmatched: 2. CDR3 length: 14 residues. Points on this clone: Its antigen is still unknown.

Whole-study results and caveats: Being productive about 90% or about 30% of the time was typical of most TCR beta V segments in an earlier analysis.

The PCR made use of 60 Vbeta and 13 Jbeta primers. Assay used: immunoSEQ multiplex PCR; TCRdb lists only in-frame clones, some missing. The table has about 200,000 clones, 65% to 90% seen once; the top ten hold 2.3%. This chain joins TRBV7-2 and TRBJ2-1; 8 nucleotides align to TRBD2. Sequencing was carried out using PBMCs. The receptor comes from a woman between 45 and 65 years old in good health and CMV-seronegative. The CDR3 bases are TGTGCCAGCAGCTTAGGTGCGGGGGGCAATGAGCAGTTCTTC. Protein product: CASSLGAGGNEQFF.